Sequencing of this T cell receptor (beta chain) was carried out in a study of T cell responses to AZD1222 COVID-19 vaccine. Study-wide points: Repertoires in all cases were sampled only once the peak T cell response had passed. Among spike-specific TCRs, nearly half reportedly target unmutated variant regions. Spike was spanned by vaccine-associated CD4 TCRs, which were dominant at 160-218 and 743-854. White British ancestry dominated among donors, who included more females, and clonal diversity was possibly underestimated.

This table comes from immunoSEQ multiplex PCR, and its TCRdb copy is limited to in-frame clones, with some not included. Of 140,000 to 150,000 clones detected, 88% appear once; the ten largest clones hold approximately 5.1%. Details on this clone: Its antigen remains unknown.

The germline V gene encodes CDR1 MNHNS and CDR2 SASEGT. The CDR3 is made up of 12 amino acids. Between the trimmed V and J ends, which lost 2 bases and 10 bases, there was a span of 11 bases. The TCR was taken from an adult who received the MenACWY meningococcal vaccine as a control. The J gene is TRBJ1-1, the V gene TRBV6-1, with unresolved D. Sequenced here: peripheral blood, sampled 28 days after the second dose of the MenACWY control vaccine. The CDR3 nucleotides read TGTGCCAGCAGTGAACTGTCCTTGCCAGCTTTCTTT. Its protein product is CASSELSLPAFF.